A single sample gave rise to the 22 T cell receptor beta chains below, sequenced in a study of CD8 T cells in ankylosing spondylitis. TCRdb reprocessed the 5' RACE reads with MiXCR, giving one entry per CDR3 protein. Among just over 300,000 distinct CDR3 sequences, about a fifth were seen once, and the ten largest hold roughly 3.6%. Sample: blood, either unsorted or a sorted T cell fraction (not recorded which). These receptors all stem from a female donor with ankylosing spondylitis or in good health (not recorded which).

This chain links TRBV5-1 with TRBJ2-7; TRBD1 is a possible D gene (6 bases). Trimming took off 0 bases at V and 7 bases at J, with 17 bases between the two ends. The CDR3 length is 15 residues. CDR1 SGHRS and CDR2 YFSETQ come from the germline V gene. Here the CDR3 DNA reads TGCGCCAGCAGCTTGGAGGGTACTCAGGGGTCGGAGCAGTACTTC. Protein sequence: CASSLEGTQGSEQYF.

V is TRBV20-1 and J is TRBJ2-7, with 9 bases matching TRBD1. V dropped 6 bases and J dropped 1; count of bases not matched to a gene: 7. Looked up from germline, CDR1 is DFQATT and CDR2 is SNEGSKA (reference sequence). The CDR3 covers 14 residues. As DNA, the CDR3 is TGCAGTGCCCTTGGACAGGGGATTTCCTACGAGCAGTACTTC. Protein sequence: CSALGQGISYEQYF.

The chain joins TRBV7-9 to TRBJ2-1; 10 bases agree with TRBD2. The CDR3 is 17 amino acids. Germline V lookup: CDR1 SEHNR, CDR2 FQNEAQ (reference sequence). The junction had 14 bases not matched to a gene; V was cut back by 5 bases and J by 7 bases. The CDR3 here is CASSPDHASGSRNEQFF. The CDR3 DNA follows: TGTGCCAGCAGCCCTGACCACGCTAGCGGGAGTAGGAATGAGCAGTTCTTC.

A single count supports this clonotype. The chain uses TRBV6-2 or TRBV6-3 and TRBJ2-5, with TRBD2 as a possible D gene (5 bases). The CDR3 contains 15 residues. The germline CDR1 and CDR2 sequences are MNHEY and SVGEGT. V was cut by 0 bases and J by 5 bases, with 13 bases left in between. The CDR3 bases are TGTGCCAGCAGTTACTCAACCTTTGAGGGCGAGACCCAGTACTTC. This gives the protein CASSYSTFEGETQYF.

The CDR3 DNA is TGCAGCGGCGACGGACCTAACTATGGCTACACCTTC. It translates to CSGDGPNYGYTF. This chain links TRBV29-1 with TRBJ1-2; the D is unclear. The V end was cut by 7 bases, the J end by 0 bases, with 9 bases between. The CDR3 is made up of 12 amino acids. Germline CDR1 and CDR2: SQVTM and ANQGSEA.

This clonotype has a handful of counts. In DNA form, the CDR3 reads TGTGCCAGCAGTGAATGGGACAGGGTGAGGGGCGAGCAGTACTTC. Its translation is CASSEWDRVRGEQYF. The chain employs TRBV25-1 and TRBJ2-7; 9 nucleotides match TRBD1. CDR1 MGHDK and CDR2 SYGVNS come from the germline V gene. The CDR3 extends over 15 amino acids. Germline trimming cut 1 base from V and 6 bases from J; bases unmatched to any gene: 7.

The chain couples TRBV9 to TRBJ2-2; D uncertain. Germline lookup yields CDR1 SGDLS and CDR2 YYNGEE. This CDR3 comprises 13 residues. V was pared by 0 bases and J by 7 bases, with 7 bases between. Here the CDR3 reads CASSVGSGGELFF. CDR3 coding DNA: TGTGCCAGCAGCGTAGGGAGTGGCGGGGAGCTGTTTTTT.

The gene calls are TRBV6-1 and TRBJ2-2; the D gene is possibly TRBD1 (6 bases). The germline CDR1 and CDR2 sequences are MNHNS and SASEGT. V lost 5 bases, J lost 8 bases, and 18 bases lay in between. The CDR3 sequence is 15 residues long. The CDR3 protein is CASSQMTGFGGELFF. CDR3 DNA: TGTGCCAGCAGTCAAATGACAGGTTTCGGGGGGGAGCTGTTTTTT.

The rearrangement joins TRBV15 to TRBJ2-7; D possibly corresponds to TRBD1 (6 bases). The CDR3 length is 15 residues. The germline V and J ends were trimmed by 0 bases and 2 bases, with 11 bases remaining between them. The germline gives CDR1 LNHNV, CDR2 YYDKDF (reference sequence). The CDR3 loop reads CATSRDGQGTYEQYF. Here the CDR3 DNA reads TGTGCCACCAGCAGAGATGGGCAGGGGACCTACGAGCAGTACTTC. Drawing the rest from reference TRBV15 and TRBJ2-7, the complete variable domain is DAMVIQNPRYQVTQFGKPVTLSCSQTLNHNVMYWYQQKSSQAPKLLFHYYDKDFNNEADTPDNFQSRRPNTSFCFLDIRSPGLGDTAMYLCATSRDGQGTYEQYFGPGTRLTVT.

This clonotype was counted between two and nine times. The V call is TRBV6-1, the J call TRBJ1-5; D is perhaps TRBD1 (6 bases). The CDR3 covers 15 residues. Between the trimmed V and J ends, which lost 5 bases and 0 bases, there was a span of 11 bases. The germline V gene has CDR1 MNHNS and CDR2 SASEGT. The CDR3 sequence is CASSQTGRSNQPQHF. As DNA, the CDR3 is TGTGCCAGCAGTCAGACAGGACGTAGCAATCAGCCCCAGCATTTT.

This clonotype appeared a few times. The genes are TRBV7-2 and TRBJ2-7; D gene unclear. Germline V gene sequence: CDR1 SGHTA, CDR2 FQGNSA. The ends were cut back, 0 bases at V and 4 bases at J, with 13 bases in the middle. This CDR3 is built from 15 residues. CDR3 DNA: TGTGCCAGCAGCTTAGCGGAGACCAGATCATACGAGCAGTACTTC. It specifies CASSLAETRSYEQYF.

The chain is built from TRBV5-1 and TRBJ2-2; maybe TRBD2 (6 bases). Germline CDR1 is SGHRS and CDR2 is YFSETQ. The V gene lost 1 base and the J gene lost 1 base, with 14 bases spanning the gap. The CDR3 extends over 17 amino acids. The CDR3 DNA sequence: TGCGCCAGCAGCTTGAGCGGAGGAGGGTTGAACACCGGGGAGCTGTTTTTT. This translates into CASSLSGGGLNTGELFF. Full variable domain (rest looked up from reference TRBV5-1 and TRBJ2-2): KAGVTQTPRYLIKTRGQQVTLSCSPISGHRSVSWYQQTPGQGLQFLFEYFSETQRNKGNFPGRFSGRQFSNSRSEMNVSTLELGDSALYLCASSLSGGGLNTGELFFGEGSRLTVL.

This clonotype has only a few counts. The gene calls are TRBV20-1 and TRBJ1-5; D call uncertain. The CDR3 consists of 13 residues. Germline CDR1 is DFQATT and CDR2 is SNEGSKA (reference sequence). The V and J ends lost 7 bases and 0 bases respectively, with 10 bases between them. DNA for the CDR3: TGCAGTGTGGACGATTATAGCAATCAGCCCCAGCATTTT. This translates into CSVDDYSNQPQHF.

This clonotype has just a few counts. The chain employs TRBV5-1 and TRBJ1-1; TRBD1 is a possible D gene (5 bases). Trimming cost V 4 bases and J 6 bases, with 16 bases left between them. Germline CDR1 reads SGHRS; CDR2 reads YFSETQ. This CDR3 contains 14 residues. The CDR3 region has the DNA TGCGCCAGCAGCCCCCACGTTGGGGGGTCTGAAGCTTTCTTT. It is translated as CASSPHVGGSEAFF.

This clonotype turned up a few times. The chain links TRBV5-1 to TRBJ1-2; D not resolved. From germline, CDR1 is SGHRS and CDR2 YFSETQ. The CDR3 has 14 amino acids. V was shortened by 2 bases and J by 7 bases, with 15 bases between the two germline ends. The CDR3 sequence: CASSFGPKESGYTF. In DNA form, the CDR3 reads TGCGCCAGCAGCTTCGGCCCCAAGGAGAGTGGCTACACCTTC.

This clonotype has only a few counts. V usage is TRBV29-1 and J usage is TRBJ1-5; 7 nucleotides match TRBD1. The germline V gene has CDR1 SQVTM and CDR2 ANQGSEA. The V gene end was trimmed by 5 bases and the J gene end by 7 bases; junction bases not matched to a gene: 5. CDR3 size: 12 residues. CDR3 bases: TGCAGCGTTTCAGGGGGGGAACAGCCCCAGCATTTT. Translation: CSVSGGEQPQHF.

This clonotype was detected many times. The rearrangement joins TRBV5-1 to TRBJ2-3, with D possibly being TRBD1 or TRBD2 (6 bases each). This CDR3 region has 17 residues. Germline CDR1 SGHRS, CDR2 YFSETQ. V dropped 4 bases and J dropped 0 bases, with 18 bases sitting between them. The CDR3 loop is CASSGGRGRPSTDTQYF. As DNA, the CDR3 is TGCGCCAGCAGCGGGGGCCGGGGGAGGCCTAGCACAGATACGCAGTATTTT.

In its sample, this clonotype was seen a few times. The rearrangement uses TRBV12-3 or TRBV12-4 and TRBJ2-1; 11 bases match TRBD2. V shed 6 bases and J 7 bases; nucleotides not matched to a gene: 11. This CDR3 has 16 amino acids. For the CDR3, the DNA is TGTGCCAGCAGAAACCCGGGGACTAGCGGCTCTAATGAGCAGTTCTTC. It specifies CASRNPGTSGSNEQFF.

The V gene is TRBV18, the J gene TRBJ2-7; D is ambiguous. Trimming shortened V by 2 bases and J by 4 bases, and 6 bases separated the two germline ends. The CDR3 runs 12 residues. Germline V gene lookup returns CDR1 KGHSH and CDR2 LQKENI. CDR3 DNA sequence: TGTGCCAGCTCACCAGTGGGGTACGAGCAGTACTTC. It specifies CASSPVGYEQYF.

The chain joins TRBV9 to TRBJ1-5; no reliable D call. V lost 0 bases to trimming and J lost 7 bases, with 8 bases between them. This CDR3 is 13 amino acids long. Looked up from germline, CDR1 is SGDLS and CDR2 is YYNGEE. The DNA for the CDR3 is TGTGCCAGCAGCGTAGACGTAGGCCAGCCCCAGCATTTT. It yields the protein CASSVDVGQPQHF.

This clonotype was detected a few times. This sequence joins TRBV18 and TRBJ2-1; D call uncertain. V was shortened by 2 bases and J by 2 bases, with 7 bases between the two germline ends. Germline CDR1 and CDR2: KGHSH and LQKENI. This CDR3 is built from 14 residues. The CDR3 spells CASSPLGAYNEQFF. The CDR3 DNA sequence: TGTGCCAGCTCACCATTAGGCGCCTACAATGAGCAGTTCTTC.

The chain uses TRBV20-1 and TRBJ2-5, with 8 bases lining up with TRBD2. With 3 bases clipped from V and 3 bases from J, the junction kept 6 bases outside the gene matches. The CDR3 extends over 14 amino acids. Germline V lookup: CDR1 DFQATT, CDR2 SNEGSKA (reference sequence). DNA of the CDR3: TGCAGTGCTAGGCCCGGGACTAGTGAAGAGACCCAGTACTTC. Amino acid sequence: CSARPGTSEETQYF.